Presented here are 9 T cell receptor beta chains from one specimen sequenced in a study of shared clonotypes between healthy human individuals. This table comes from immunoSEQ multiplex PCR, and its TCRdb copy is limited to in-frame clones, with some not included. The sample shows roughly 2 million clones, over 85% of them seen only once. Positive CCR7 selection of CD45RO-negative cells yielded the naive CD8 cells, and terminally differentiated effector memory CD45RA+ cells were excluded. The sample comprised naive CD8+ T cells sorted from blood. Receptor source: a man younger than 30 in good health.

The chain has TRBV28 and TRBJ1-2; 9 nucleotides match TRBD1. Germline CDR1 MDHEN, CDR2 SYDVKM. Trimming cost V 6 bases and J 4 bases; bases outside gene matches: 6. The CDR3 extends over 14 amino acids. The DNA of the CDR3 is TGTGCCAGCAGGTTACAGGGGGCCGGCTATGGCTACACCTTC. It encodes CASRLQGAGYGYTF.

With regard to this clone: The same CDR3 arises from other DNA sequences in this sample as well. The chain is built from TRBV2 and TRBJ2-7, with D uncertain. The germline V gene encodes CDR1 SNHLY and CDR2 FYNNEI. The CDR3 length is 11 residues. V was trimmed by 4 bases and J by 1 base, leaving 2 bases between them. As DNA, the CDR3 is TGTGCCAGCAGTGTATCCTACGAGCAGTACTTC. Its translation is CASSVSYEQYF.

This chain joins TRBV6-6 and TRBJ1-1; D remains ambiguous. The germline V gene encodes CDR1 MNHNY and CDR2 SVGAGI (reference sequence). CDR3 size: 16 residues. Trimming removed 2 bases from V and 3 bases from J, with 16 bases in between. The CDR3 is CASSYPPTLVDTEAFF. CDR3 sequence (DNA): TGTGCCAGCAGTTACCCACCGACATTGGTGGACACTGAAGCTTTCTTT.

CDR3 coding DNA: TGTGCCAGCAGCCAGCCCGGTGACTCTGGGGCCAACGTCCTGACTTTC. Translation gives CASSQPGDSGANVLTF. The rearrangement joins TRBV7-9 to TRBJ2-6; D gene unclear. The V gene lost 5 bases and the J gene lost 0 bases, with 11 bases spanning the gap. Germline V lookup: CDR1 SEHNR, CDR2 FQNEAQ (reference sequence). CDR3 length: 16 amino acids.

The J gene is TRBJ2-5, the V gene TRBV7-9; D is undetermined. CDR1 is SEHNR, CDR2 FQNEAQ, per germline (reference sequence). The ends were cut back, 7 bases at V and 1 base at J, with 7 bases in the middle. The CDR3 is made up of 12 amino acids. The CDR3 spells CASTKSQETQYF. The CDR3 coding sequence is TGTGCCAGCACCAAGTCCCAAGAGACCCAGTACTTC.

The gene calls are TRBV6-6 and TRBJ2-1; D perhaps matches TRBD2 (5 bases). Germline CDR1 is MNHNY and CDR2 is SVGAGI (reference sequence). The CDR3 totals 16 residues. Trimming took off 2 bases at V and 7 bases at J, with 18 bases between the two ends. The CDR3 coding sequence is TGTGCCAGCAGTTACGGGCTAACGAGCGGCAAGAATGAGCAGTTCTTC. Translated: CASSYGLTSGKNEQFF.

The chain uses TRBV28 and TRBJ2-3, with unresolved D. The ends were cut back, 3 bases at V and 0 bases at J, with 10 bases in the middle. CDR3 length: 15 residues. From germline, CDR1 is MDHEN and CDR2 SYDVKM. The CDR3 here is CASSFRGASTDTQYF. The CDR3 coding sequence is TGTGCCAGCAGTTTTCGAGGCGCTAGCACAGATACGCAGTATTTT. Full variable domain (rest looked up from reference TRBV28 and TRBJ2-3): DVKVTQSSRYLVKRTGEKVFLECVQDMDHENMFWYRQDPGLGLRLIYFSYDVKMKEKGDIPEGYSVSREKKERFSLILESASTNQTSMYLCASSFRGASTDTQYFGPGTRLTVL.

The chain carries TRBV4-1 and TRBJ2-3; D possibly corresponds to TRBD2 (5 bases). There are 16 residues in the CDR3. Trimming took 4 bases from V and 0 from J, leaving 14 bases between them. Germline V CDR1 and CDR2: MGHRA, YSYEKL. Written as DNA, the CDR3 is TGCGCCAGCAGCCCTCAGACGGGATTGAGCACAGATACGCAGTATTTT. It translates to CASSPQTGLSTDTQYF.

J is TRBJ1-2 and V is TRBV29-1, with 8 bases that match TRBD1. Germline V gene sequence: CDR1 SQVTM, CDR2 ANQGSEA. V shed 3 bases and J 4 bases; nucleotides not matched to a gene: 4. This CDR3 is built from 13 residues. CDR3 protein: CSVEVQGAYGYTF. CDR3 DNA: TGCAGCGTTGAGGTCCAGGGGGCCTATGGCTACACCTTC.